What follows are 16 T cell receptor beta chains derived from one specimen sequenced in a study of cytomegalovirus exposure and HLA in healthy donors. PCR was performed using 60 Vbeta and 13 Jbeta primers. The method was immunoSEQ multiplex PCR; TCRdb's version includes in-frame clones alone and lacks a portion of them. The profile shows around 210,000 clones, under 85% of them singletons. Sequences were obtained from PBMCs. The receptors come from a middle-aged man in good health and CMV-seronegative.

The chain couples TRBV29-1 to TRBJ1-2; no clear D gene. CDR1 SQVTM and CDR2 ANQGSEA come from the germline V gene. With 3 bases removed from V and 4 bases from J, the gap between germline ends came to 9 bases. CDR3 size: 12 residues. This CDR3 reads CSVELDIYGYTF. CDR3 DNA sequence: TGCAGCGTTGAGCTAGATATCTATGGCTACACCTTC.

V gene TRBV28 combines with J gene TRBJ2-7; the D gene is possibly TRBD2 (6 bases). This CDR3 region has 14 residues. Trimming left V 7 bases short and J 5 bases short, with 18 bases between. Germline CDR1 and CDR2: MDHEN and SYDVKM. The DNA for the CDR3 is TGTGCCAGCACCGCGGGATCCCTCGAGGACGAGCAGTACTTC. This gives the protein CASTAGSLEDEQYF.

The chain links TRBV10-3 to TRBJ2-7; no definite D call. V was clipped by 7 bases and J by 2 bases, with 15 bases between them. The CDR3 runs 14 residues. Germline CDR1 is ENHRY and CDR2 is SYGVKD. The CDR3 spells CAINEPQRTYEQYF. CDR3 DNA sequence: TGTGCCATCAATGAACCCCAGAGGACCTACGAGCAGTACTTC.

V usage is TRBV29-1 and J usage is TRBJ1-2; the D gene is possibly TRBD1 (6 bases). The germline CDR1 and CDR2 sequences are SQVTM and ANQGSEA. CDR3 length: 12 residues. V lost 8 bases and J 8 bases, leaving 18 bases between the germline ends. The CDR3 protein is CSTKTGLDGYTF. The CDR3 DNA reads TGCAGCACTAAGACAGGCCTAGACGGCTACACCTTC.

The chain employs TRBV19 and TRBJ1-4; D is perhaps TRBD1 (6 bases). Germline V gene data show CDR1 as LNHDA and CDR2 as SQIVND (reference sequence). V was trimmed by 0 bases and J by 10 bases, leaving 12 bases between them. CDR3 length: 14 residues. This CDR3 reads CASSIDTGPGKLFF. The DNA for the CDR3 is TGTGCCAGTAGTATAGATACAGGGCCTGGAAAACTGTTTTTT.

J is TRBJ1-1 and V is TRBV27, with 11 bases aligning to TRBD1. Looked up from germline, CDR1 is MNHEY and CDR2 is SMNVEV (reference sequence). This CDR3 is 16 amino acids long. V lost 5 bases and J lost 6; bases outside the gene matches: 11. This CDR3 reads CASSPARTGGSAEAFF. The CDR3 coding sequence is TGTGCCAGCAGTCCGGCTCGGACAGGGGGCAGTGCTGAAGCTTTCTTT.

On this clone: This sample includes further DNA sequences coding for the same CDR3. The chain combines TRBV18 with TRBJ2-2; a possible D gene is TRBD1 (5 bases). V was trimmed by 2 bases and J by 6 bases, leaving 7 bases between them. The CDR3 is 13 residues long. The germline V gene encodes CDR1 KGHSH and CDR2 LQKENI. The CDR3 DNA follows: TGTGCCAGCTCACCATTGGGGCCCGGGGAGCTGTTTTTT. This sequence encodes CASSPLGPGELFF.

The chain recombines TRBV2 with TRBJ2-1; TRBD1 is a possible D gene (6 bases). Trimming shortened V by 10 bases and J by 0 bases, and 13 bases separated the two germline ends. The CDR3 spans 14 residues. Per the germline V gene, CDR1 is SNHLY and CDR2 is FYNNEI. The CDR3 bases are TGTGCCACCCTCGGGACATCCTCCTACAATGAGCAGTTCTTC. Translated, it gives CATLGTSSYNEQFF.

This clone was counted a single time. The genes are TRBV19 and TRBJ2-1; TRBD2 aligns across 7 bases. There are 15 residues in the CDR3. Per germline, CDR1 LNHDA and CDR2 SQIVND (reference sequence). V dropped 6 bases and J dropped 1; count of bases not matched to a gene: 6. This CDR3 reads CASSTGGSSYNEQFF. CDR3 DNA: TGTGCCAGTAGCACTGGCGGGAGTTCCTACAATGAGCAGTTCTTC.

The V call is TRBV13, the J call TRBJ1-3; D is unresolved. V was trimmed by 4 bases and J by 2 bases, leaving 12 bases between them. Germline assignment: CDR1 PRHDT and CDR2 FYEKMQ (reference sequence). This CDR3 is 15 amino acids long. This chain's CDR3 is CASSYGKGTGNTIYF. The CDR3 DNA follows: TGTGCCAGCAGCTACGGGAAGGGAACTGGAAACACCATATATTTT.

The J gene is TRBJ1-1, the V gene TRBV28, with TRBD1 matching 9 bases. This CDR3 contains 15 residues. Germline V gene sequence: CDR1 MDHEN, CDR2 SYDVKM. J gave up 5 bases and V 4 bases, and 8 bases lay outside the gene matches. CDR3 region: CASSSPRTGATEAFF. In DNA, the CDR3 is TGTGCCAGCAGTTCCCCCCGGACAGGGGCGACTGAAGCTTTCTTT.

This clone was counted a few times. The chain uses TRBV6-6 and TRBJ1-1, with a tentative D call TRBD1 (5 bases). V shed 6 bases and J shed 0 bases, with 17 bases lying between them. Per germline, CDR1 MNHNY and CDR2 SVGAGI (reference sequence). The CDR3 has 16 residues. The CDR3 sequence is CASSKSRGSMNTEAFF. For the CDR3, the DNA is TGTGCCAGCAGCAAGTCCCGGGGGTCAATGAACACTGAAGCTTTCTTT.

The chain links TRBV7-9 to TRBJ1-1; a weak D match, TRBD1 (6 bases). Germline CDR1 reads SEHNR; CDR2 reads FQNEAQ (reference sequence). The ends were cut back, 1 base at V and 1 base at J, with 10 bases in the middle. The CDR3 extends over 15 amino acids. CDR3 in DNA: TGTGCCAGCAGCTTAGGGGGGCTTGGGAACACTGAAGCTTTCTTT. Translation gives CASSLGGLGNTEAFF.

This chain links TRBV28 with TRBJ2-7, with D perhaps matching TRBD1 (5 bases). CDR1 and CDR2 (germline): MDHEN, SYDVKM. The CDR3 length is 12 residues. V lost 6 bases to trimming and J lost 4 bases, with 10 bases between them. CDR3 in DNA: TGTGCCAGCAGGCCAGGACAATACGAGCAGTACTTC. Its protein product is CASRPGQYEQYF.

The chain joins TRBV29-1 to TRBJ2-7; TRBD1 matches at 8 bases. Unmatched junction bases numbered 9, after V lost 3 bases and J lost 2 bases. Germline V gives CDR1 SQVTM, CDR2 ANQGSEA. CDR3 length: 15 residues. The CDR3 DNA is TGCAGCGTTGAGACCGCGGGACAGGATACCTACGAGCAGTACTTC. Protein sequence: CSVETAGQDTYEQYF.

The chain recombines TRBV6-6 with TRBJ2-5; D might be TRBD1 (6 bases). Germline V gene data show CDR1 as MNHNY and CDR2 as SVGAGI (reference sequence). V shed 2 bases and J shed 3 bases, with 10 bases lying between them. CDR3 length: 14 amino acids. CDR3 loop: CASSYRGQEETQYF. The CDR3 region has the DNA TGTGCCAGCAGTTACCGGGGACAAGAAGAGACCCAGTACTTC.